This T cell receptor (beta chain) was retrieved from a study of memory CD4+ T cells and cytomegalovirus serostatus (dated by TCRdb to between 2018 and 2021). Concerning the study at large: The 33 healthy Belgian adults in the cohort included 9 who were CMV seropositive and approximately 25 who were CMV seronegative. To replicate a published TCR-based CMV serostatus classifier, the researchers sequenced the CD4+ memory TCRbeta repertoires of a Belgian cohort whose cytomegalovirus serostatus was known. Findings and caveats that apply to the study as a whole: Unlike the original study, which covered naive and memory CD4+ and CD8+ populations, the Belgian study sequenced only CD4+CD45RO+ memory cells. The original-framework classifier achieved a median bootstrapped AUC of approximately 0.96 with a 95% CI of 0.76-1.00 on the Belgian cohort. Results were interpreted as suggesting that the CMV-associated TCR signature is largely present in the CD4+ memory repertoire. For CMV serostatus prediction, a median bootstrapped AUC of about 0.96 was reached with the original framework, and a median bootstrapped AUC of approximately 0.92 was reached with a US-trained random forest. Among the 160 or so previously reported CMV-associated TCRbeta sequences, some 62 showed up in the CD4+ memory repertoires, with each one found in between one and five individuals.

Genomic DNA was extracted from sorted cells with the Quick-DNA Microprep Kit. Amplification of TCRbeta DNA was done with the immunoSEQ hsTCRbeta kit, following the protocol from the manufacturer. An Illumina MiSeq instrument was used to sequence the TCRbeta libraries. The study's processing was this. Removing out-of-frame sequences left 2,204,828 distinct TCRbeta sequences, an average of around 67,000 per individual. Each individual was scored according to the count of 164 previously reported CMV-associated TCRbeta sequences and the total productive distinct TCRbeta count. A beta-binomial model was reimplemented in Python, and scikit-learn random forests with default parameters were trained on US cohort data. Classifier performance on the Belgian cohort was summarized as median AUC with percentile confidence intervals calculated over 10,000 bootstrap iterations. TCRdb re-hosts the immuneACCESS table, in-frame sequences only. Its copies lack some clones; in the studies checked, an unresolved V gene accounts for under half of them, and the cause for the rest is not known. The DNA was the basis for D and trimming; V, J and clone size are from that table. A total of about 64,000 clones appear in this sample, 60% to 80% of them only once. The biggest ten clones account for roughly 0.94% of the sample.

A FACSAria II was used to sort memory CD4+ T cells, defined as single viable CD3+CD4+CD8-CD45RO+ cells. To determine CMV serostatus, a Roche Elecsys assay was used that detects serum IgG against CMV pp150, pp28, p38 and p52. After thawing, total CD4+ T cells were enriched by positive selection with CD4 magnetic microbeads. Samples originated from another study that specifically interrogated the CD4+ T cell memory repertoire. Peripheral blood mononuclear cells were isolated and cryopreserved according to standard operating procedures, and serum was kept at -80 degrees C. Staining used CD3-PerCP (BW264/56), CD4-APC (RPA-T4), CD45RO-PE (UCHT1) and CD8-Pacific Orange (3B5) antibodies, with Sytox blue excluding non-viable cells. Trimming accounts for 2 bases at V and 2 bases at J, while the number of junction bases matched to no gene is 5. The CDR3 numbers 16 residues from cysteine through phenylalanine. Just CDR3 DNA is preserved here, 48 bases in frame from base 1. From a lookup of the germline V gene, CDR1 and CDR2 are SGHVS and FNYEAQ.

A few counts support this clone. This clone's antigen is unknown. No base qualities exist here, and no much larger clone lies one base off it. Sequencing was carried out using memory CD4+ T cells from blood. The chain is assembled from TRBV7-6 and TRBJ1-3, with 8 bases matching TRBD1. This receptor was identified in an adult in good health and CMV-seronegative. The bases read TGTGCCAGCAGCTTATCTCAGGGGGCCGCTGGAAACACCATATATTTT. Its protein is CASSLSQGAAGNTIYF.